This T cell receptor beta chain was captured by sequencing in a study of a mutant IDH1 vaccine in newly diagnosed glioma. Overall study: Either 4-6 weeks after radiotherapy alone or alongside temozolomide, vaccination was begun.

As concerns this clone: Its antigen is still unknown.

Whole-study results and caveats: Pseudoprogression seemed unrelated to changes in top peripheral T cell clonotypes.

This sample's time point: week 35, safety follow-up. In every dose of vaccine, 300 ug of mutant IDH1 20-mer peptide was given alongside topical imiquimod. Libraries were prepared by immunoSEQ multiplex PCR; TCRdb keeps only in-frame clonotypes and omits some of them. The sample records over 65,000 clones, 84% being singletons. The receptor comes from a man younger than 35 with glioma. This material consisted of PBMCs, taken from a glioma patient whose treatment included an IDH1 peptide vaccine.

This CDR3 is CASSLGNGETQYF. CDR3 in DNA: TGCGCCAGCAGCTTGGGCAACGGGGAGACCCAGTACTTC. V is TRBV5-1 and J is TRBJ2-5; D not certain. Between the trimmed V and J ends, which lost 0 bases and 5 bases, there was a span of 8 bases. The CDR3 runs to 13 residues. Germline assignment: CDR1 SGHRS and CDR2 YFSETQ.